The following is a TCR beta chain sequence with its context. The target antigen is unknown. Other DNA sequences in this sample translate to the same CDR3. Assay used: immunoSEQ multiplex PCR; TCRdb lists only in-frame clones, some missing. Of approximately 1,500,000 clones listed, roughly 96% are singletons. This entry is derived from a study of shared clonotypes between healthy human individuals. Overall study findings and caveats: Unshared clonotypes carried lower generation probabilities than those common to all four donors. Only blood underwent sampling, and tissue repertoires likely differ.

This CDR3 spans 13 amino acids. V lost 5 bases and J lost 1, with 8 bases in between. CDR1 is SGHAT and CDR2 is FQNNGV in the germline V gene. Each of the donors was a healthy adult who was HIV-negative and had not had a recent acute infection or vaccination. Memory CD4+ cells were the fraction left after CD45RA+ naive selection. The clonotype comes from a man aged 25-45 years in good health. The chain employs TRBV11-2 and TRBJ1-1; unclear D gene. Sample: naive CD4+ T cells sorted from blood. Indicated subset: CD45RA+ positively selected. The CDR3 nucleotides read TGTGCCAGCAGCCTAGGCGGGAACACTGAAGCTTTCTTT. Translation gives CASSLGGNTEAFF.